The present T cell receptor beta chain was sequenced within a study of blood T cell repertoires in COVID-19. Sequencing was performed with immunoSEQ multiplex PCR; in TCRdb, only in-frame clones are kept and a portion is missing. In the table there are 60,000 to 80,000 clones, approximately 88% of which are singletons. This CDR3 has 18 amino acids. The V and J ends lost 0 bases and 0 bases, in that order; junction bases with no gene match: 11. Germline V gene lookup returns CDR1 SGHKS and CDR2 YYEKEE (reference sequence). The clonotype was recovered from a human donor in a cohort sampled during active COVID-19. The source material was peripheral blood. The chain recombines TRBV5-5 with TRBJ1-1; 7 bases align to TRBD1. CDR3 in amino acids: CASSLGPLRGDMNTEAFF. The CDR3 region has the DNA TGTGCCAGCAGCTTGGGGCCCCTCAGGGGGGACATGAACACTGAAGCTTTCTTT. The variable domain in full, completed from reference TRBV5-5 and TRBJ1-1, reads DAGVTQSPTHLIKTRGQQVTLRCSPISGHKSVSWYQQVLGQGPQFIFQYYEKEERGRGNFPDRFSARQFPNYSSELNVNALLLGDSALYLCASSLGPLRGDMNTEAFFGQGTRLTVV.